Following are 28 T cell receptor beta chains from one sample sequenced in a study of beta chain features in type 1 diabetes. cDNA synthesis used the whole RNA isolate, giving expressed TCRB sequences. The data were produced by immunoSEQ multiplex PCR, yet TCRdb's version contains in-frame clones alone and is incomplete. The sample consists of roughly 140,000 clones, roughly 8% of them appearing once. Sequenced: central memory CD4+ T cells from blood. The receptor set was obtained from a man between 18 and 29 years old in good health.

This clone has just a few counts. The chain uses TRBV30 and TRBJ2-1; D perhaps matches TRBD1 (5 bases). V lost 1 base and J 8 bases, leaving 18 bases between the germline ends. The V gene's germline CDR1 is GTSNPN and CDR2 SVGIG (reference sequence). This CDR3 comprises 15 residues. CDR3 sequence (DNA): TGTGCCTGGAGTGCCCGCGGCAGGGCAATGGATGAGCAGTTCTTC. The encoded protein is CAWSARGRAMDEQFF.

V is TRBV6-1 and J is TRBJ1-2, with 8 bases that match TRBD1. The germline CDR1 and CDR2 sequences are MNHNS and SASEGT. The CDR3 totals 15 residues. The V segment lost 3 bases and the J segment 6 bases; nucleotides outside the gene matches: 9. In DNA form, the CDR3 reads TGTGCCAGCAGTGACCCTCGGACAGGGCGAGATGGCTACACCTTC. This translates into CASSDPRTGRDGYTF.

This clone has only a few counts. The V and J genes are TRBV5-4 and TRBJ1-2; 12 nucleotides line up with TRBD1. Germline loops: CDR1 SGHNT, CDR2 YYREEE (reference sequence). V trimming: 3 bases; J trimming: 7 bases; junction bases outside the gene matches: 7. The length of the CDR3 is 15 residues. CDR3 DNA sequence: TGTGCCAGCAGCTCCTCCGGGACAGGGGGCATTGGCTACACCTTC. Residues: CASSSSGTGGIGYTF.

This clone showed up many times. The chain recombines TRBV10-3 with TRBJ1-4, with D maybe TRBD1 (6 bases). From germline, CDR1 is ENHRY and CDR2 SYGVKD. The CDR3 has 13 amino acids. Trimming left V 6 bases short and J 8 bases short, with 13 bases between. The CDR3 DNA reads as TGTGCCATCAGGAACGTGGGGGCGGAAAAACTGTTTTTT. Translating gives CAIRNVGAEKLFF.

The V gene is TRBV7-8, the J gene TRBJ2-7; no firm D call. The CDR3 runs 12 residues. With 5 bases removed from V and 3 bases from J, the gap between germline ends came to 8 bases. Germline V gene data show CDR1 as SGHVS and CDR2 as FQNEAQ. The CDR3 sequence: CASSLMSYEQYF. DNA of the CDR3: TGTGCCAGCAGCCTTATGAGCTACGAGCAGTACTTC.

This clone has more than one count but fewer than ten. The J gene is TRBJ2-2, the V gene TRBV7-2, with D maybe TRBD1 (5 bases). The germline gives CDR1 SGHTA, CDR2 FQGNSA. The CDR3 spans 15 residues. V lost 7 bases and J 0 bases, leaving 12 bases between the germline ends. The CDR3 sequence is CASTSDTANTGELFF. The CDR3 DNA reads as TGTGCCAGCACCTCGGACACTGCGAACACCGGGGAGCTGTTTTTT.

This clone was picked up a small number of times. The CDR3 reads CASRDYTGTALSGANVLTF. The CDR3 coding sequence is TGTGCCAGCAGGGATTATACCGGGACAGCCCTCTCTGGGGCCAACGTCCTGACTTTC. The V and J genes are TRBV28 and TRBJ2-6, with TRBD1 identical over 7 bases. CDR1 and CDR2 from the germline V gene are MDHEN and SYDVKM. Trimming cost V 6 bases and J 0 bases; bases outside gene matches: 14. The CDR3 length is 19 residues. Combining the CDR3 with reference TRBV28 and TRBJ2-6 gives the whole variable domain DVKVTQSSRYLVKRTGEKVFLECVQDMDHENMFWYRQDPGLGLRLIYFSYDVKMKEKGDIPEGYSVSREKKERFSLILESASTNQTSMYLCASRDYTGTALSGANVLTFGAGSRLTVL.

The chain joins TRBV5-1 to TRBJ1-4; D is perhaps TRBD1 (5 bases). The CDR3 runs to 15 residues. Trimming stripped 5 bases from V and 5 bases from J, with 16 bases between. CDR1 is SGHRS and CDR2 is YFSETQ in the germline V gene. CDR3 protein: CASRGVAQGNEKLFF. The CDR3 coding sequence is TGCGCCAGCAGAGGTGTGGCGCAGGGCAATGAAAAACTGTTTTTT. The full variable domain, completed using reference TRBV5-1 and TRBJ1-4, is KAGVTQTPRYLIKTRGQQVTLSCSPISGHRSVSWYQQTPGQGLQFLFEYFSETQRNKGNFPGRFSGRQFSNSRSEMNVSTLELGDSALYLCASRGVAQGNEKLFFGSGTQLSVL.

The rearrangement joins TRBV10-3 to TRBJ1-6; D is unclear. Germline assignment: CDR1 ENHRY and CDR2 SYGVKD. Deletions cut 4 bases from V and 6 bases from J, with 16 bases between. The CDR3 spans 16 residues. CDR3 DNA: TGTGCCATCAGTGTGACAAGCCCGGCCTTTAATTCACCCCTCCACTTT. It is translated as CAISVTSPAFNSPLHF.

The genes are TRBV15 and TRBJ2-1; 7 bases fit TRBD2. The trim removed 4 bases at V and 5 bases at J, leaving 5 bases unmatched. The CDR3 is 14 residues long. CDR1 is LNHNV and CDR2 is YYDKDF in the germline V gene (reference sequence). For the CDR3, the DNA is TGTGCCACCAGCACTCTAGCGGAGAACAATGAGCAGTTCTTC. It specifies CATSTLAENNEQFF.

This CDR3 is CASSLGTSGGTDTQYF. Here the CDR3 DNA reads TGCGCCAGCAGCCTTGGGACTAGCGGGGGCACAGATACGCAGTATTTT. The chain carries TRBV5-1 and TRBJ2-3, with 13 bases matching TRBD2. CDR3 length equals 16 residues. Trimming at V came to 4 bases and at J to 1 base, leaving 3 bases not matched to a gene. Germline V lookup: CDR1 SGHRS, CDR2 YFSETQ.

The V gene is TRBV7-8, the J gene TRBJ1-1; D remains ambiguous. Germline-derived CDR1 and CDR2 are SGHVS and FQNEAQ. CDR3 size: 14 residues. The germline V and J ends were trimmed by 2 bases and 7 bases, with 14 bases remaining between them. The CDR3 here is CASSLISQEYEAFF. The CDR3 coding sequence is TGTGCCAGCAGCTTAATCTCGCAGGAATATGAAGCTTTCTTT. The full variable domain, in which reference TRBV7-8 and TRBJ1-1 provide the parts outside the CDR3, is GAGVSQSPRYKVAKRGQDVALRCDPISGHVSLFWYQQALGQGPEFLTYFQNEAQLDKSGLPSDRFFAERPEGSVSTLKIQRTQQEDSAVYLCASSLISQEYEAFFGQGTRLTVV.

The chain couples TRBV7-2 to TRBJ1-2; tentative D call: TRBD1 (5 bases). The germline V and J ends were trimmed by 2 bases and 1 base, with 11 bases remaining between them. There are 15 residues in the CDR3. Germline V gene sequence: CDR1 SGHTA, CDR2 FQGNSA. The CDR3 coding sequence is TGTGCCAGCAGCTTATCAAGGGGTTTTAACTATGGCTACACCTTC. Protein: CASSLSRGFNYGYTF.

In its sample, this clone was seen a few times. The V and J genes are TRBV5-1 and TRBJ2-3, with a possible D match to TRBD1 (6 bases). Germline V lookup: CDR1 SGHRS, CDR2 YFSETQ. Trimming stripped 0 bases from V and 2 bases from J, with 10 bases between. This CDR3 has 15 amino acids. The CDR3 DNA sequence: TGCGCCAGCAGCTTGGCGGGACACAACACAGATACGCAGTATTTT. As protein: CASSLAGHNTDTQYF.

This clone came up a few times. This sequence joins TRBV6-1 and TRBJ2-1; D possibly corresponds to TRBD2 (5 bases). V lost 4 bases and J lost 8, with 6 bases in between. The CDR3 extends over 11 amino acids. Germline CDR1 reads MNHNS; CDR2 reads SASEGT. CDR3 coding DNA: TGTGCCAGCAGTGTGAGGGATGAGCAGTTCTTC. As protein: CASSVRDEQFF.

Only a few counts were recorded for this clone. This CDR3 reads CASTKTGGLMDNEQFF. The CDR3 DNA follows: TGTGCCAGCACCAAAACAGGGGGACTAATGGACAATGAGCAGTTCTTC. V is TRBV11-1 and J is TRBJ2-1; a weak D match, TRBD1 (8 bases). CDR1 and CDR2 (germline): SGHAT, FQDESV (reference sequence). This CDR3 is 16 amino acids long. The V and J ends lost 7 bases and 5 bases respectively, with 21 bases between them. The complete variable domain, with remaining parts taken from reference TRBV11-1 and TRBJ2-1, reads EAEVAQSPRYKITEKSQAVAFWCDPISGHATLYWYRQILGQGPELLVQFQDESVVDDSQLPKDRFSAERLKGVDSTLKIQPAELGDSAMYLCASTKTGGLMDNEQFFGPGTRLTVL.

The chain joins TRBV19 to TRBJ2-7; no clear D gene. The germline gives CDR1 LNHDA, CDR2 SQIVND (reference sequence). The CDR3 totals 11 residues. With 1 base removed from V and 11 bases from J, the gap between germline ends came to 9 bases. Here the CDR3 reads CASSIAGVKYF. The CDR3 nucleotides read TGTGCCAGTAGTATAGCCGGAGTTAAGTACTTC.

V and J are TRBV5-1 and TRBJ1-6; 8 bases match TRBD1. This CDR3 is built from 17 residues. V dropped 2 bases and J dropped 4; count of bases not matched to a gene: 8. Germline V gene sequence: CDR1 SGHRS, CDR2 YFSETQ. The CDR3 nucleotides are TGCGCCAGCAGCTTCCAGACAGGGGCGGTTTATAATTCACCCCTCCACTTT. It yields the protein CASSFQTGAVYNSPLHF.

This clone was seen a handful of times. This chain uses TRBV7-3 with TRBJ1-1, with TRBD1 identical over 10 bases. CDR1 is SGHTA, CDR2 FQGTGA, per germline. V shed 5 bases, J shed 7 bases, and the junction held 7 bases outside the gene matches. CDR3 length: 14 residues. CDR3 DNA: TGTGCCAGCAGCGACAGACAGGGGGCCGGTGAAGCTTTCTTT. Protein: CASSDRQGAGEAFF.

V usage is TRBV5-1 and J usage is TRBJ2-2, with D perhaps TRBD1 (6 bases). The length of the CDR3 is 14 residues. Trimming took off 4 bases at V and 2 bases at J, with 9 bases between the two ends. CDR1 is SGHRS, CDR2 YFSETQ, per germline. CDR3 sequence (DNA): TGCGCCAGCAGCCAGGGACATAACACCGGGGAGCTGTTTTTT. As protein: CASSQGHNTGELFF.

In this sample, this clone turned up many times. This chain uses TRBV11-3 with TRBJ2-2; D remains ambiguous. Trimming removed 6 bases from V and 7 bases from J, with 12 bases in between. Germline lookup yields CDR1 SGHNT and CDR2 YENEEA. This CDR3 spans 13 amino acids. The CDR3 nucleotides read TGTGCCAGCAGTATCGACTTTGGCGGGGAGCTGTTTTTT. Translated: CASSIDFGGELFF.

In this sample, this clone turned up many times. J is TRBJ2-1 and V is TRBV28; 11 positions match TRBD2. The V and J ends lost 1 base and 11 bases, in that order; junction bases with no gene match: 4. The length of the CDR3 is 14 residues. The germline V gene has CDR1 MDHEN and CDR2 SYDVKM. The CDR3 spells CASSLLTSGAQQFF. As DNA, the CDR3 is TGTGCCAGCAGTTTATTGACTAGCGGGGCGCAGCAGTTCTTC.

The chain combines TRBV7-9 with TRBJ2-1; 10 bases line up with TRBD2. The germline gives CDR1 SEHNR, CDR2 FQNEAQ (reference sequence). This CDR3 is built from 15 residues. Trimming took 3 bases from V and 4 from J; bases not matched to a gene: 3. CDR3 in DNA: TGTGCCAGCAGCTTCCAACTAGCGGGATACAATGAGCAGTTCTTC. Translated: CASSFQLAGYNEQFF.

This clone came up a few times. The chain employs TRBV5-4 and TRBJ2-2; the D gene is possibly TRBD1 (5 bases). Germline V gives CDR1 SGHNT, CDR2 YYREEE (reference sequence). The germline V and J ends were trimmed by 4 bases and 3 bases, with 10 bases remaining between them. The CDR3 contains 14 residues. The DNA of the CDR3 is TGTGCCAGCAGCCCAGACAGCTACACCGGGGAGCTGTTTTTT. This translates into CASSPDSYTGELFF.

This rearrangement joins TRBV23-1 to TRBJ1-5; no reliable D call. TRBV23-1 qualifies as an ORF whose function is uncertain. This CDR3 has 18 amino acids. Trimming shortened V by 6 bases and J by 3 bases, and 24 bases separated the two germline ends. DNA for the CDR3: TGCGCCAGCAGCAAACGTCAAGGTCTAAGCAGGATCAATCAGCCCCAGCATTTT. This sequence encodes CASSKRQGLSRINQPQHF.

The chain is built from TRBV15 and TRBJ1-5; D gene unclear. The CDR3 extends over 15 amino acids. Per germline, CDR1 LNHNV and CDR2 YYDKDF (reference sequence). The ends were cut back, 1 base at V and 3 bases at J, with 10 bases in the middle. CDR3 bases: TGTGCCACCAGCAGAGTTGAAAGCGTCAATCAGCCCCAGCATTTT. This encodes CATSRVESVNQPQHF.

This clone has a count of ten or more. The same CDR3 arises from other DNA sequences in this sample as well. The rearrangement links TRBV30 to TRBJ2-5, with D perhaps TRBD1 (6 bases). CDR1 and CDR2 (germline): GTSNPN, SVGIG (reference sequence). V lost 0 bases and J lost 5, with 10 bases in between. The CDR3 is 13 amino acids. CDR3 sequence reads: CAWSVGGRETQYF. CDR3 bases: TGTGCCTGGAGTGTAGGGGGTCGGGAGACCCAGTACTTC.

This chain connects TRBV9 to TRBJ2-2; 11 bases agree with TRBD2. The CDR3 consists of 18 residues. Germline V CDR1 and CDR2: SGDLS, YYNGEE. The V and J ends lost 7 bases and 1 base, in that order; junction bases with no gene match: 12. CDR3: CASGLSSGTSGNTGELFF. The CDR3 coding sequence is TGTGCCAGCGGACTCTCTTCCGGGACTAGCGGGAACACCGGGGAGCTGTTTTTT.